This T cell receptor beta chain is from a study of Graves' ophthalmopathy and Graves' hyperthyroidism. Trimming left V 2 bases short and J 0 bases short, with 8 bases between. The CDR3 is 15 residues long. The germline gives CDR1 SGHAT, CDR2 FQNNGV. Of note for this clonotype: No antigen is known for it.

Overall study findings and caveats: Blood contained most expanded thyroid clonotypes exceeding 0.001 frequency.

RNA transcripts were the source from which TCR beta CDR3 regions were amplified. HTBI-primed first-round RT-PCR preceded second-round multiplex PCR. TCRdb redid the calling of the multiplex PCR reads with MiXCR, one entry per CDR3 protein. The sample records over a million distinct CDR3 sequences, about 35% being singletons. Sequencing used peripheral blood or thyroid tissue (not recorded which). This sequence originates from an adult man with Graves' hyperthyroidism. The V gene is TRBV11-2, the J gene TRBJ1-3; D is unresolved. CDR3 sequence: CASSLSLSSGNTIYF. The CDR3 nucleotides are TGTGCCAGCAGCTTATCGCTGAGCTCTGGAAACACCATATATTTT.